Listed below are T cell receptor beta chains from one sample, sequenced in a study of blood T cell repertoires in COVID-19. Sequencing used immunoSEQ multiplex PCR; TCRdb keeps in-frame clones, though not all of them. This sample has just over 250,000 clones, with around 90% found just once. Sequencing was done on a sample of peripheral blood. These TCRs come from a person under 35 with COVID-19, enrolled during active disease. Both conserved end residues are part of each CDR3. Each record gives: J gene, clone size, D gene, V gene, CDR3 protein, CDR3 DNA. A D gene is named only where the DNA matches it firmly. The size field is filled for only some rows; it gives once, few, many or a size class.

TRBJ1-1,NA,NA,TRBV3-1/TRBV3-2,CASSQEVANTEAFF,TGTGCCAGCAGCCAAGAGGTAGCAAACACTGAAGCTTTCTTT
TRBJ2-2,NA,NA,TRBV19,CASSIPPGTGALAGGTGELFF,TGTGCCAGTAGTATCCCCCCCGGGACAGGGGCCCTAGCGGGAGGTACCGGGGAGCTGTTTTTT
TRBJ2-3,NA,NA,TRBV4-3,CASSQDWEGGERDTQYF,TGCGCCAGCAGCCAAGATTGGGAGGGGGGGGAACGAGATACGCAGTATTTT
TRBJ2-3,NA,TRBD1,TRBV6-6,CASSYSGQGQDTQYF,TGTGCCAGCAGTTACTCTGGACAGGGGCAAGATACGCAGTATTTT
TRBJ2-1,NA,NA,TRBV12-3/TRBV12-4,CASSFGLFNEQFF,TGTGCCAGCAGTTTTGGGCTATTCAATGAGCAGTTCTTC
TRBJ2-1,NA,TRBD2,TRBV6-4,CASRLTSESYNEQFF,TGTGCCAGCAGGTTAACTAGCGAGTCCTACAATGAGCAGTTCTTC
TRBJ2-5,NA,NA,TRBV12-3/TRBV12-4,CASSFGYQETQYF,TGTGCCAGCAGTTTCGGGTACCAAGAGACCCAGTACTTC
TRBJ2-1,NA,TRBD2,TRBV7-6,CASSPGLERGNEQFF,TGTGCCAGCAGCCCGGGACTAGAGAGGGGCAATGAGCAGTTCTTC
TRBJ1-1,NA,NA,TRBV4-2,CASSQGAGDMNTEAFF,TGTGCCAGCAGCCAAGGGGCAGGGGACATGAACACTGAAGCTTTCTTT
TRBJ1-4,NA,TRBD1,TRBV12-5,CASGLVQGTNEKLFF,TGTGCTAGTGGTTTGGTACAGGGGACTAATGAAAAACTGTTTTTT
TRBJ2-7,NA,NA,TRBV7-6,CASSFALRRSAGAYEQYF,TGTGCCAGCAGCTTTGCACTACGGCGGTCGGCAGGGGCCTACGAGCAGTACTTC
TRBJ1-1,NA,NA,TRBV6-5,CASSSPRQSNTEAFF,TGTGCCAGCAGCTCCCCCCGACAGTCTAACACTGAAGCTTTCTTT
TRBJ1-1,NA,NA,TRBV9,CASSFGEDTEAFF,TGTGCCAGCAGCTTCGGTGAGGACACTGAAGCTTTCTTT
TRBJ2-1,NA,NA,TRBV10-1,CASSESSRVEQFF,TGCGCCAGCAGTGAGTCCTCGCGGGTTGAGCAGTTCTTC
TRBJ2-1,NA,NA,TRBV6-5,CASSSDSNNEQFF,TGTGCCAGCAGTTCTGACTCCAACAATGAGCAGTTCTTC
TRBJ2-1,NA,TRBD1,TRBV7-6,CASSLAAGTGTYNEQFF,TGTGCCAGCAGCTTAGCGGCCGGGACAGGGACCTACAATGAGCAGTTCTTC
TRBJ1-2,NA,TRBD1,TRBV4-1,CASSQGQGSNYGYTF,TGCGCCAGCAGCCAAGGACAGGGTTCTAACTATGGCTACACCTTC
TRBJ2-5,once,TRBD2,TRBV6-5,CASSKLAGALETQYF,TGTGCCAGCAGTAAACTAGCGGGAGCGTTGGAGACCCAGTACTTC
TRBJ2-7,once,NA,TRBV6-1,CASSESTTPYEQYF,TGTGCCAGCAGTGAGTCGACAACTCCTTACGAGCAGTACTTC
TRBJ2-3,NA,TRBD1,TRBV5-1,CASSLTDRGLGDTQYF,TGCGCCAGCAGCTTAACAGACAGGGGGCTTGGAGATACGCAGTATTTT
TRBJ1-3,NA,NA,TRBV11-2,CASSLSRAGNTIYF,TGTGCCAGCAGCTTGTCCAGGGCTGGAAACACCATATATTTT
TRBJ2-7,NA,TRBD2,TRBV27,CASSLRWIGLAGTYEQYF,TGTGCCAGCAGTTTACGCTGGATCGGACTAGCGGGTACCTACGAGCAGTACTTC
TRBJ2-7,NA,TRBD1,TRBV6-6,CASSYGGQSYEQYF,TGTGCCAGCAGTTACGGGGGACAGTCCTACGAGCAGTACTTC
TRBJ2-1,NA,TRBD2,TRBV19,CASSPGAGAIYNEQFF,TGTGCCAGTAGTCCCGGAGCGGGAGCCATCTACAATGAGCAGTTCTTC
TRBJ2-7,NA,TRBD2,TRBV7-2,CASSLGMAGGGYEQYF,TGTGCCAGCAGCTTAGGTATGGCGGGAGGCGGTTACGAGCAGTACTTC
TRBJ2-1,NA,NA,TRBV5-1,CASSLGWTNPHEQFF,TGCGCCAGCAGCTTAGGATGGACTAATCCTCACGAGCAGTTCTTC
TRBJ2-5,NA,NA,TRBV2,CASSEGVEGTQYF,TGTGCCAGCAGTGAAGGAGTTGAGGGGACCCAGTACTTC
TRBJ1-2,NA,NA,TRBV4-3,CASSQDRGSDSYYGYTF,TGCGCCAGCAGCCAAGATCGGGGCTCGGACAGCTACTATGGCTACACCTTC
TRBJ2-5,once,NA,TRBV11-2,CASSSLAGSFGTQYF,TGTGCCAGCAGCTCCTTGGCGGGCTCCTTTGGGACCCAGTACTTC
TRBJ2-7,once,TRBD1,TRBV27,CASSPGGTGTEQYF,TGTGCCAGCAGTCCGGGCGGGACAGGGACGGAGCAGTACTTC
TRBJ2-7,NA,TRBD2,TRBV27,CASSEGLGSYEQYF,TGTGCCAGCAGCGAGGGACTAGGTAGCTACGAGCAGTACTTC
TRBJ2-7,NA,TRBD1,TRBV7-9,CASSTEAFGDRDYEQYF,TGTGCCAGCAGCACCGAAGCCTTCGGGGACAGGGACTACGAGCAGTACTTC
TRBJ1-2,NA,NA,TRBV10-3,CAISPQDPSQGSNYGYTF,TGTGCCATCAGTCCCCAGGACCCTTCACAGGGATCTAACTATGGCTACACCTTC
TRBJ2-7,NA,TRBD1,TRBV11-2,CASSLGDSTYEQYF,TGTGCCAGCAGCTTAGGGGACAGCACCTACGAGCAGTACTTC
TRBJ2-7,once,NA,TRBV6-1,CASSEGTSKYEQYF,TGTGCCAGCAGTGAAGGAACTTCCAAATACGAGCAGTACTTC
TRBJ2-3,NA,NA,TRBV19,CASSIDVSVYTDTQYF,TGTGCCAGTAGTATAGATGTTAGTGTCTACACAGATACGCAGTATTTT
TRBJ2-7,NA,TRBD2,TRBV5-1,CASSFGTSGTGGYEQYF,TGCGCCAGCAGCTTCGGGACTAGCGGCACCGGAGGCTACGAGCAGTACTTC
TRBJ2-5,NA,NA,TRBV6-1,CASSESRAGGMETQYF,TGTGCCAGCAGTGAATCTAGGGCAGGGGGGATGGAGACCCAGTACTTC
TRBJ1-1,NA,NA,TRBV2,CAGIRGSTEAFF,TGTGCCGGGATACGGGGAAGTACTGAAGCTTTCTTT
TRBJ2-1,once,TRBD1,TRBV4-3,CASSTQGASYNEQFF,TGCGCCAGCAGCACACAGGGGGCTTCCTACAATGAGCAGTTCTTC
TRBJ2-5,NA,TRBD2,TRBV15,CATSSRTSWERETQYF,TGTGCCACCAGCAGCCGGACTAGCTGGGAGCGGGAGACCCAGTACTTC
TRBJ1-4,NA,NA,TRBV6-1,CASSEVGRGGEKLFF,TGTGCCAGCAGTGAAGTGGGGAGGGGAGGTGAAAAACTGTTTTTT
TRBJ2-1,NA,TRBD2,TRBV9,CASSPRVIAGGNEQFF,TGTGCCAGCAGCCCCCGTGTGATAGCGGGAGGCAATGAGCAGTTCTTC
TRBJ2-1,once,TRBD2,TRBV5-1,CASSFSGTVRNNEQFF,TGCGCCAGCAGCTTTAGCGGGACGGTGAGAAACAATGAGCAGTTCTTC
TRBJ1-3,NA,NA,TRBV7-9,CASSLGSSSGNTIYF,TGTGCCAGCAGCTTAGGCTCGAGCTCTGGAAACACCATATATTTT
TRBJ2-7,NA,TRBD2,TRBV6-2/TRBV6-3,CASSYAGGQTYEQYF,TGTGCCAGCAGTTACGCGGGGGGCCAGACCTACGAGCAGTACTTC
TRBJ2-7,NA,TRBD2,TRBV5-4,CASSSGLEKHEQYF,TGTGCCAGCAGCTCTGGACTAGAAAAACACGAGCAGTACTTC
TRBJ1-6,NA,TRBD1,TRBV27,CASSLTQGGSPLHF,TGTGCCAGCAGTTTGACACAGGGGGGTTCACCCCTCCACTTT
TRBJ1-5,NA,NA,TRBV23-1,CASSQQATCNQPQHF,TGCGCCAGCAGTCAACAGGCCACATGCAATCAGCCCCAGCATTTT
TRBJ1-2,NA,NA,TRBV4-2,CASSQGINYGYTF,TGTGCCAGCAGCCAGGGCATTAACTATGGCTACACCTTC